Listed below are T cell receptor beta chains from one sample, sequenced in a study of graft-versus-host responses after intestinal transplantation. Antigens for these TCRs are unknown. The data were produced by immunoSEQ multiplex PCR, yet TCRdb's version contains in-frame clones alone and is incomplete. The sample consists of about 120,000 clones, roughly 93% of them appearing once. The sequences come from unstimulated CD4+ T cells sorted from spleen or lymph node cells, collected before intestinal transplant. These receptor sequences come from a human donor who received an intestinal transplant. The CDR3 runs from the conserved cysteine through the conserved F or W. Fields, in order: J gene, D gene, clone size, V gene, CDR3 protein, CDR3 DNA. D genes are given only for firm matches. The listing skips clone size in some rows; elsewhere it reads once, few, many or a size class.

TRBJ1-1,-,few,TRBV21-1,CASSKGVGANTEAFF,TGTGCCAGCAGCAAAGGTGTGGGGGCAAACACTGAAGCTTTCTTT
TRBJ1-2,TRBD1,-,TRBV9,CASSVGRGDYGYTF,TGTGCCAGCAGCGTGGGCAGGGGGGACTATGGCTACACCTTC
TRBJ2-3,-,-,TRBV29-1,CSVETVLTDTQYF,TGCAGCGTTGAGACGGTGCTCACAGATACGCAGTATTTT
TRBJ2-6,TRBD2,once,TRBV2,CASGEGIAWNSGANVLTF,TGTGCCAGCGGGGAGGGGATAGCGTGGAACTCTGGGGCCAACGTCCTGACTTTC
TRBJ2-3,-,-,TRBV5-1,CASSLAGSDTQYF,TGCGCCAGCAGCTTAGCAGGGTCAGATACGCAGTATTTT
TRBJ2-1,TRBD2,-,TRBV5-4,CASSLGAGGVQFF,TGTGCCAGCAGCTTGGGGGCGGGAGGGGTTCAATTCTTC
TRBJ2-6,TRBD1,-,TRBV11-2,CASSLGAGGASGANVLTF,TGTGCCAGCAGCTTAGGGGCAGGGGGCGCATCTGGGGCCAACGTCCTGACTTTC
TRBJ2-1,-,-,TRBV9,CAYLGDYNEQFF,TGTGCCTACCTCGGCGACTACAATGAGCAGTTCTTC
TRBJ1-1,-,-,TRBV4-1,CASSRSQGRDTEAFF,TGCGCCAGCAGCCGATCTCAGGGGAGGGACACTGAAGCTTTCTTT
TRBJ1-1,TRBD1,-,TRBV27,CASSLWDRGRVGTEAFF,TGTGCCAGCAGTTTATGGGACAGGGGGCGCGTTGGGACTGAAGCTTTCTTT
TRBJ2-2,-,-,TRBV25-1,CASSDKKGPFNTGELFF,TGTGCCAGCAGTGACAAAAAGGGACCATTCAACACCGGGGAGCTGTTTTTT
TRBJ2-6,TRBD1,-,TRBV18,CASSPPGTGGSGANVPTF,TGTGCCAGCTCACCACCCGGGACAGGGGGCTCTGGGGCCAACGTCCCGACTTTC
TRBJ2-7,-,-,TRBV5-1,CASSLRQGFHEQYF,TGCGCCAGCAGCTTGCGGCAGGGTTTCCACGAGCAGTACTTC
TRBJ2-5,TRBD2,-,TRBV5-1,CASSTAGVTQYF,TGCGCCAGCAGTACGGCGGGGGTGACCCAGTACTTC
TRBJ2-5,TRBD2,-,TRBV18,CASSPPSTSGETQYF,TGTGCCAGCTCACCACCGTCGACTAGCGGGGAGACCCAGTACTTC
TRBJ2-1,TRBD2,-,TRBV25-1,CASSAGASGRDSYNEQFF,TGTGCCAGCAGTGCGGGGGCTAGCGGGAGGGATAGTTACAATGAGCAGTTCTTC
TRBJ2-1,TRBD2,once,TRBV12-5,CASGLRRESINEQFF,TGTGCTAGTGGTTTAAGGCGGGAGAGTATCAATGAGCAGTTCTTC
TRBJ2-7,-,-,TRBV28,CASSLAKYEQYF,TGTGCCAGCAGTTTGGCCAAATACGAGCAGTACTTC
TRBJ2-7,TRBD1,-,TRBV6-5,CASSSDRNPYEQYF,TGTGCCAGCAGTTCGGACAGGAATCCCTACGAGCAGTACTTC
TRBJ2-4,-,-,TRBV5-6,CASSSPGQGQNIQYF,TGTGCCAGCAGCTCTCCCGGCCAGGGGCAAAACATTCAGTACTTC
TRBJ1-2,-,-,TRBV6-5,CASSKTGTYGYTF,TGTGCCAGCAGTAAAACAGGGACCTATGGCTACACCTTC
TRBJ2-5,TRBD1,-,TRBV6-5,CASSFQQGAETQYF,TGTGCCAGCAGTTTTCAACAGGGGGCAGAGACCCAGTACTTC
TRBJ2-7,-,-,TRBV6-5,CASSYNSRASEQYF,TGTGCCAGCAGTTACAACTCCAGGGCTAGCGAGCAGTACTTC
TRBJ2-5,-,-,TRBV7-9,CASSSQPGPQKTQYF,TGTGCCAGCAGCTCTCAACCGGGGCCCCAGAAGACCCAGTACTTC
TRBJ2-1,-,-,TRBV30,CAWNLWQGKNEQFF,TGTGCCTGGAATTTGTGGCAGGGCAAGAATGAGCAGTTCTTC
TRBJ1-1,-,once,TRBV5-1,CASSPDRAATEAFF,TGCGCCAGCAGCCCTGACAGAGCAGCCACTGAAGCTTTCTTT
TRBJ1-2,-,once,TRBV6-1,CASSEHRGIGYTF,TGTGCCAGCAGTGAGCACCGGGGGATCGGCTACACCTTC
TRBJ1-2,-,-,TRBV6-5,CASSYSAGSGYTF,TGTGCCAGCAGTTACTCAGCTGGTTCCGGCTACACCTTC
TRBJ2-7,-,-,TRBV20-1,CSVSGGVEQYF,TGCAGTGTCTCAGGGGGGGTCGAGCAGTACTTC
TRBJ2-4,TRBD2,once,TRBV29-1,CSAGLAGPPNIQYF,TGCAGCGCGGGACTAGCGGGGCCTCCCAACATTCAGTACTTC
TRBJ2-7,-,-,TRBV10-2,CASNRAGVSYEQYF,TGCGCCAGCAATAGGGCAGGGGTGTCCTACGAGCAGTACTTC
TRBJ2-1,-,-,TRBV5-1,CASSRGFYSSYNEQFF,TGCGCCAGCTCCAGGGGTTTTTATAGCTCCTACAATGAGCAGTTCTTC
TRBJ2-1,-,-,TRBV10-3,CAISGGSGEQFF,TGTGCCATCAGTGGGGGTAGCGGTGAGCAGTTCTTC
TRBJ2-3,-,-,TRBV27,CASSPPTWGSTDTQYF,TGTGCCAGCAGTCCCCCGACATGGGGGAGCACAGATACGCAGTATTTT
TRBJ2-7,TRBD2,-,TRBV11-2,CASSQGLAGPVVDEQYF,TGTGCCAGCAGCCAGGGACTAGCGGGGCCGGTGGTAGACGAGCAGTACTTC
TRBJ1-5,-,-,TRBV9,CASSVVGNQPQHF,TGTGCCAGCAGCGTAGTGGGCAATCAGCCCCAGCATTTT
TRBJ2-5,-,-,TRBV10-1,CASSDWAGETQYF,TGCGCCAGCAGTGATTGGGCTGGAGAGACCCAGTACTTC
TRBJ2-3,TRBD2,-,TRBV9,CASSVGVAGGDTQYF,TGTGCCAGCAGCGTAGGGGTAGCGGGAGGAGATACGCAGTATTTT
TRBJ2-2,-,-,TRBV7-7,CASSLQGSGELFF,TGTGCTAGCAGCTTACAGGGTTCCGGGGAGCTGTTTTTT
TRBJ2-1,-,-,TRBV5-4,CASSLSGPLSNEQFF,TGTGCCAGCAGCCTTAGCGGCCCCTTATCCAATGAGCAGTTCTTC
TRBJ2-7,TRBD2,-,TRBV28,CASSLAGVTMYEQYF,TGTGCCAGCAGTCTGGCGGGAGTTACTATGTACGAGCAGTACTTC
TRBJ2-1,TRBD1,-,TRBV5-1,CASSLTGAEKQFF,TGCGCCAGCAGCTTGACAGGGGCAGAAAAGCAGTTCTTC
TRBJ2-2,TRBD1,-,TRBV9,CASTRSRDRANTGELFF,TGTGCCAGCACCCGATCCCGGGACAGGGCGAACACCGGGGAGCTGTTTTTT
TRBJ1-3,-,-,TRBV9,CASSVAVAGNTIYF,TGTGCCAGCAGCGTAGCGGTTGCTGGAAACACCATATATTTT
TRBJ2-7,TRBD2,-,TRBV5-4,CASSLAGGLAGLGEQYF,TGTGCCAGCAGCTTGGCAGGAGGACTAGCGGGCCTGGGTGAGCAGTACTTC
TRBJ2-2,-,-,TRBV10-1,CASSDARITGELFF,TGCGCCAGCAGTGATGCCAGGATCACCGGGGAGCTGTTTTTT
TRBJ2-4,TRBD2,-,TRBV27,CASSLAGDRGCIQYF,TGTGCCAGCAGTTTAGCGGGAGATCGAGGGTGCATTCAGTACTTC
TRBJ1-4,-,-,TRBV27,CASSWGLTKGNREEKLFF,TGTGCCAGCAGTTGGGGGTTAACGAAGGGGAACAGGGAAGAAAAACTGTTTTTT
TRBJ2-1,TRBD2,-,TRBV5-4,CASSLGRGSSSYNEQFF,TGTGCCAGCAGCTTAGGCCGCGGGAGTTCGTCCTACAATGAGCAGTTCTTC
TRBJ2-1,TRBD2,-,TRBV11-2,CASKDFGRLYNEQFF,TGTGCCAGCAAGGACTTCGGGAGGCTGTACAATGAGCAGTTCTTC
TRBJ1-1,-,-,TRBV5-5,CASSWRHADTEAFF,TGTGCCAGCAGCTGGAGGCATGCCGACACTGAAGCTTTCTTT
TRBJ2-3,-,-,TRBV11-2,CASSRQGMLANTQYF,TGTGCCAGCAGCAGGCAGGGGATGTTGGCAAATACGCAGTATTTT
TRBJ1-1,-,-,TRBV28,CASRGRQEAFF,TGTGCCAGCCGGGGGAGACAAGAAGCTTTCTTT
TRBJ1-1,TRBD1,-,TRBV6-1,CASSMGQSNTEAFF,TGTGCCAGCTCGATGGGACAGTCGAACACTGAAGCTTTCTTT
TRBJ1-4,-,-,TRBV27,CASSLHATNEKLFF,TGTGCCAGCAGTTTACATGCAACTAATGAAAAACTGTTTTTT